This entry describes one T cell receptor (beta chain). The data are from a study of blood T cell repertoires in COVID-19. Study-wide context: Samples representing acute and convalescent COVID-19 were sourced from the United States, Italy and Spain.

Authors' data handling: The authors estimated nucleated cell counts from reference gene primer amplification. Generated by immunoSEQ multiplex PCR, the TCRdb table keeps only in-frame clones and is missing some. From that table come the V and J calls and clone size; the DNA was used to work out D and trimming. This repertoire shows 70,000 or so clones, about 89% found once; its top ten account for around 12%. The CDR3 is 14 amino acids. Trimming shortened V by 3 bases and J by 7 bases, and 16 bases separated the two germline ends. The germline gives CDR1 GTSNPN, CDR2 SVGIG (reference sequence). The chain recombines TRBV30 with TRBJ1-5, with a possible D match to TRBD1 (5 bases). The material sequenced was peripheral blood. The clonotype comes from a woman in her sixties or seventies with acute or convalescent COVID-19. For the CDR3, the DNA is TGTGCCTGGAGAGGCCAGGGTGATGGCCAGCCCCAGCATTTT. Amino acids: CAWRGQGDGQPQHF. The whole variable domain, filled in from reference TRBV30 and TRBJ1-5, reads SQTIHQWPATLVQPVGSPLSLECTVEGTSNPNLYWYRQAAGRGLQLLFYSVGIGQISSEVPQNLSASRPQDRQFILSSKKLLLSDSGFYLCAWRGQGDGQPQHFGDGTRLSIL.